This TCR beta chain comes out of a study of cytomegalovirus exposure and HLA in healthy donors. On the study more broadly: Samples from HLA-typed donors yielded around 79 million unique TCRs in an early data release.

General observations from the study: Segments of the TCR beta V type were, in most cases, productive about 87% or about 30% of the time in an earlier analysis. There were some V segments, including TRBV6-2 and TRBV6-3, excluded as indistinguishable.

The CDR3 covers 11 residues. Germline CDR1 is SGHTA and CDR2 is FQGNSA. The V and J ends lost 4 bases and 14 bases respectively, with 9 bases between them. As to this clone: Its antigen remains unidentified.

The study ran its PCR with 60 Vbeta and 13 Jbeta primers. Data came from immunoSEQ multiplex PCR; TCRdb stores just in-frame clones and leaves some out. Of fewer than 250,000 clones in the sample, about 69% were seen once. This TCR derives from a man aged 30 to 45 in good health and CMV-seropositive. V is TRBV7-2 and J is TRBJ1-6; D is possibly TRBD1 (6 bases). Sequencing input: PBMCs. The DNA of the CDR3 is TGTGCCAGCAGCTCCAACAGGGCCCTCCACTTT. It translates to CASSSNRALHF.